This is a list of T cell receptor beta chains from one sample in a study of human T cells and chemical hapten exposure. One entry per CDR3 protein results from TCRdb running MiXCR on the RACE reads. In the table there are about 130,000 distinct CDR3 sequences, approximately 9.5% of which are singletons. The sequenced sample was whole blood. These receptor sequences come from a male donor in good health. Some clones in this sample may be carry-over from other donors' samples. Both conserved end residues are part of each CDR3. The order of the fields is CDR3 protein, clone size, V gene. Clone size is shown for a subset of rows, as once, few, many or a class of expanded clone.

CASSGGTGGGGELFF,.,TRBV19
CASSQEGGGGSYNEQFF,.,TRBV4-3
CSASYPSGLAKQETQYF,.,TRBV20-1
CASSPGGGANEQFF,.,TRBV7-2
CASSYGPLSGNTIYF,many,TRBV5-1
CSVEGGSYNEQFF,few,TRBV29-1
CSVVGQGNTGELFF,.,TRBV29-1
CASSPGRQGGRADTQYF,.,TRBV18
CASSLTQGARGSYNEQFF,.,TRBV7-3
CASSLATGRLNYGYTF,few,TRBV7-2
CASSQEPGAMSTDTQYF,many,TRBV4-2
CASKLQGASNEQFF,few,TRBV6-2/TRBV6-3
CASSDPFSYEQYF,.,TRBV25-1
CSVSGTSGSGEQFF,.,TRBV29-1
CASSPGTAAAF,.,TRBV7-2
CASSDGTSGDNEQFF,.,TRBV25-1
CASSSDREASYEQYF,many,TRBV4-3
CAWSSAWAGRDEQFF,many,TRBV30
CASSLGQFFGNTIYF,few,TRBV7-9
CASRSGTGGRNEQFF,.,TRBV5-1
CASSRRVSEYEQYF,.,TRBV19
CASIDWQNYGYTF,many,TRBV6-5
CASSDSMSGSYNEQFF,.,TRBV6-4
CSVAADRESNYGYTF,few,TRBV29-1
CDSSGLRQPQHF,.,TRBV5-5
CASSPAGGDIQYF,.,TRBV9
CASSERDRSNTEAFF,.,TRBV25-1